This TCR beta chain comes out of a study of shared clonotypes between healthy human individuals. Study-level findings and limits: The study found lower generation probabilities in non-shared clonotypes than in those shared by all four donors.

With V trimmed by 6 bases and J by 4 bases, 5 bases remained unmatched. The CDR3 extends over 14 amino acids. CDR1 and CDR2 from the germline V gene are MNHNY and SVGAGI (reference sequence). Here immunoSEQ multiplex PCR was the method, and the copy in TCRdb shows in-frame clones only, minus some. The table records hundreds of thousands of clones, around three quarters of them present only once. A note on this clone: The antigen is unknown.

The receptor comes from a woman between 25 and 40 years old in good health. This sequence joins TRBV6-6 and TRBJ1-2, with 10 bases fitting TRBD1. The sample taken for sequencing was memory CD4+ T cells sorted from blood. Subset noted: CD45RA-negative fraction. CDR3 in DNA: TGTGCCAGCAGGACCGGGACAGGGGCCTATGGCTACACCTTC. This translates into CASRTGTGAYGYTF.